This TCR beta chain appears in the sequencing data of a study of blood T cell repertoires in COVID-19. The germline V gene encodes CDR1 MNHEY and CDR2 SMNVEV (reference sequence). The CDR3 covers 15 residues. The ends lost 3 bases at V and 4 bases at J; junction bases unmatched: 6. Generated by immunoSEQ multiplex PCR, the TCRdb table keeps only in-frame clones and is missing some. The sample contains some 270,000 clones, 70% to 90% of which appear only once. This TCR came from a woman aged 45-60 years who had been exposed to COVID-19. The chain has TRBV27 and TRBJ2-1; 7 bases align to TRBD2. Sequenced sample: PBMCs or T cells enriched from blood (not recorded which). In DNA, the CDR3 is TGTGCCAGCAGTTTTGCGGGGGTAATATACAATGAGCAGTTCTTC. It codes for CASSFAGVIYNEQFF.